The present entry profiles one TCR beta chain with its context. Its target antigen remains unknown. The input lacks base qualities; no much larger clone sits a single base away. This entry is derived from a study of beta chain features in type 1 diabetes listed by TCRdb under 2018. Broadly, across the study: Mean age, gender distribution, total cell number and subset yield did not differ between patients and healthy donors. A total of roughly 99,000,000 sorted cells were examined across all samples, and the number of cells per subset was strongly correlated with RNA yield. In the study, TCRB repertoires of sorted circulating CD4+ T cell subsets from recently diagnosed type 1 diabetes patients were compared with those of matched healthy donors. Naive and central memory subsets were obtained from all 30 or so donors, but regulatory and stem cell-like memory subsets were isolated from only 8 patients and about eight healthy donors.

Study-wide findings and limitations: Shorter templates might be favored by PCR, yet because patient and control samples were amplified and corrected together, any such skew would affect both groups equally. A moderate but significant shortening of TCRB CDR3 length was observed in type 1 diabetes patients in all four CD4+ subsets. The naive, central memory and regulatory TCRB repertoires appeared to resemble one another more closely among patients than among healthy donors. At VDJ recombination sites, patients with type 1 diabetes made fewer insertions and deleted more nucleotides, a pattern implying thymic rearrangement abnormalities. Because cDNA was sequenced instead of genomic DNA, highly expressing activated cells could be over-represented, though the groups showed no difference in activation or CD3 levels. Only small numbers of individuals were included in the HLA sub-analyses, which left unresolved whether HLA type had any influence on TCRB rearrangement.

All of the isolated RNA was reverse transcribed with the High Capacity cDNA Reverse Transcription Kit, so expressed TCRB transcripts were sequenced. Deep immunoSEQ sequencing was performed on naive, central memory and regulatory T cell samples, with an average of roughly 3.6 million total reads per sample. Sorted cells were lysed in RLT buffer and RNA was extracted with DNase-treated RNeasy Micro or Mini kits, depending on cell number. Each cell subset was processed on its own to prevent cross-contamination, while patient and healthy donor samples were processed together. The immunoSEQ multiplex PCR was used to amplify TCRB sequences from cDNA, generating 87-bp fragments that spanned the CDR3 region. Amplicons were sequenced on the Illumina HiSeq platform. Per the original workflow: Synthetic template baselines were used to correct PCR bias computationally, reads within Hamming distance 2 were collapsed, and singletons that could not be merged were discarded. Reads were aligned against IMGT to assign V, D and J genes, CDR3 length and insertions or deletions at six rearrangement sites. Within each subset, clonotype counts were normalized to sorted cell number, and only after that were true diversity and Gini coefficients computed with the tcR R package. Repertoire sharing was quantified using the overlap coefficient calculated on TCRB nucleotide sequences. Out-of-frame TCRB sequences from naive cells were analyzed to stand in for the pre-selection repertoire. Not all clones reach the TCRdb copy of this immuneACCESS table, which keeps in-frame sequences only. Checked studies attribute under half of the gap to unresolved V genes and leave the rest unexplained. V, J and clone size are taken as reported in that table, and D and trimming were inferred from the DNA itself. The sample contains 300,000 to 350,000 clones, 13% of them found a single time. Together, the top ten hold about 0.016% of the sample.

The CDR3 runs 14 amino acids, cysteine and phenylalanine included. Only the CDR3 part of the read is kept: 42 bases, read in frame from the first base. The germline V gene encodes CDR1 MGHRA and CDR2 YSYEKL. V is pared back by 4 bases and J by 1 base, with 10 bases lying between the germline termini. Each donor gave one peripheral blood draw, about 110 mL on average, collected into heparinised tubes. A BD FACSAria II was used to sort naive, central memory, regulatory and stem cell-like memory CD4+ T cells with a panel that included CD45RO, CCR7, CD25, CD127, CD95 and CD27. All sorted populations exceeded 95% purity. Right away, PBMCs were isolated by Lymphoprep density gradient centrifugation and were stained directly, with no culture step. To minimize batch effects, samples were stained and sorted in pairs, one healthy donor with one patient per experiment.

The origin of this receptor is a young woman with type 1 diabetes. Sequencing was done on a sample of naive CD4+ T cells from blood. Taken with the paper, the label for cell subset or site translates to: true naive CD4+ T cells. The V gene is TRBV4-1 and the J gene is TRBJ1-1, and the D gene may be TRBD1, 5 bases matching. DNA sequence: TGCGCCAGCAGCCCTAATAGGGGGAACACTGAAGCTTTCTTT. Its protein reads: CASSPNRGNTEAFF.